A selection of T cell receptor beta chains follows, all from one sample in a study of Graves' ophthalmopathy and Graves' hyperthyroidism. TCRdb processed the multiplex PCR reads anew with MiXCR; each CDR3 protein has one entry. This table has more than 150,000 distinct CDR3 sequences, roughly 37% appearing once. The material sequenced was peripheral blood. Receptors originate from a middle-aged woman with Graves' ophthalmopathy. Each CDR3 is given with its conserved first and last residue. The order of the fields is D gene, V gene, J gene, clone size, CDR3 protein, CDR3 DNA. The D gene is left open where the match is weak. A clone size is listed for some rows: how often the clone was seen (once, few, many), or a class if it is expanded.

NA	TRBV7-3	TRBJ1-2	NA	CASRFRVTYGYTF	TGTGCCAGCAGATTCAGGGTTACCTATGGCTACACCTTC
TRBD2	TRBV6-1	TRBJ2-7	NA	CASRSESGRYEQYF	TGTGCCAGCAGAAGTGAGAGCGGGAGGTACGAGCAGTACTTC
TRBD2	TRBV7-3	TRBJ2-7	NA	CASSATSGAYEQYF	TGTGCCAGCAGCGCGACTAGCGGCGCCTACGAGCAGTACTTC
NA	TRBV7-2	TRBJ1-5	once	CASSLAGGPLYSNQPQHF	TGTGCCAGCAGCTTAGCGGGGGGCCCACTTTATAGCAATCAGCCCCAGCATTTT
TRBD2	TRBV11-2	TRBJ2-7	NA	CASSSRGGVYEQYF	TGTGCCAGCAGCTCGCGGGGGGGAGTCTACGAGCAGTACTTC
NA	TRBV28	TRBJ1-5	many	CASHRGYNQPQHF	TGTGCCAGCCACCGGGGCTACAATCAGCCCCAGCATTTT
TRBD2	TRBV12-5	TRBJ2-2	many	CARDPQLAGEVGELFF	TGTGCTAGAGATCCACAACTAGCGGGAGAAGTCGGGGAGCTGTTTTTT
TRBD1	TRBV7-2	TRBJ2-7	NA	CASRSGTGVYEQYF	TGTGCCAGCAGATCCGGGACAGGCGTTTACGAGCAGTATTTC
TRBD1	TRBV24-1	TRBJ2-4	many	CATMPGQKNIQYF	TGTGCCACCATGCCGGGACAGAAAAACATTCAGTACTTC
NA	TRBV7-2	TRBJ1-5	NA	CASSLAWEYQPQHF	TGTGCCAGCAGCTTAGCGTGGGAATATCAGCCCCAGCATTTT
TRBD1	TRBV6-1	TRBJ2-5	NA	CASRPDGTGFQETQYF	TGTGCCAGCAGGCCCGACGGGACAGGGTTCCAAGAGACCCAGTACTTC
NA	TRBV27	TRBJ1-1	NA	CASTDTLNTEAFF	TGTGCCAGTACGGACACCTTGAACACTGAAGCTTTCTTT
NA	TRBV11-2	TRBJ1-1	NA	CASSLGNPLWGLNTEAFF	TGTGCCAGCAGCTTAGGTAACCCCCTGTGGGGGCTTAACACTGAAGCTTTCTTT
TRBD1	TRBV7-9	TRBJ2-7	many	CASSVTGTGYYEQYF	TGTGCCAGCAGCGTGACAGGGACAGGGTACTACGAGCAGTACTTC
TRBD1	TRBV20-1	TRBJ1-5	many	CSARDHPQGFGNQPQHF	TGCAGTGCTAGAGATCACCCACAGGGGTTCGGCAATCAGCCCCAGCATTTT
NA	TRBV12-3/TRBV12-4	TRBJ2-5	few	CASSKTPSTETQYF	TGTGCCAGCAGCAAAACGCCTAGCACAGAGACCCAGTACTTC
NA	TRBV7-2	TRBJ2-5	few	CASSLGGDSQETQYF	TGTGCCAGCAGCTTAGGCGGGGATTCCCAAGAGACCCAGTACTTC
TRBD1	TRBV24-1	TRBJ1-2	once	CATSDRQGVRYGYTF	TGTGCCACCAGTGACCGACAGGGCGTCCGCTATGGCTACACCTTC
NA	TRBV30	TRBJ1-3	many	CAWSVSRNTIYF	TGTGCCTGGAGTGTCTCTCGAAACACCATATATTTT
NA	TRBV11-1	TRBJ2-7	NA	CASSTSVKEQYF	TGTGCCAGCAGCACTTCTGTGAAGGAGCAGTACTTC
NA	TRBV28	TRBJ2-5	few	CASSQPKGGRAYETQYF	TGTGCCAGCAGTCAACCAAAAGGGGGGAGGGCCTATGAGACCCAGTACTTC
TRBD1	TRBV28	TRBJ1-6	NA	CASTGGNNNSPLHF	TGTGCCAGTACAGGGGGCAATAATAATTCACCCCTCCACTTT
TRBD1	TRBV6-1	TRBJ1-2	NA	CASAKTGHYGYTF	TGTGCCAGCGCAAAGACAGGGCATTATGGCTACACCTTC
NA	TRBV12-3/TRBV12-4	TRBJ1-2	many	CASMQRVGGVELGYTF	TGTGCCAGCATGCAAAGGGTCGGGGGGGTCGAACTGGGCTACACCTTC
TRBD2	TRBV7-2	TRBJ2-5	NA	CASSPRLAGNQETQYF	TGTGCCAGCAGCCCCAGACTAGCGGGAAACCAAGAGACCCAGTACTTC
NA	TRBV5-1	TRBJ2-5	many	CASSLGARAETQYF	TGCGCCAGCAGCTTGGGTGCCAGGGCGGAGACCCAGTACTTC